The entry that follows covers one T cell receptor (beta chain) sequence. No antigen is known for it. The sample originates from a study of Ad26.COV2.S vaccination and SARS-CoV-2 variants. Findings of the study overall: Compared with placebo recipients, vaccine recipients had higher spike-specific TCR breadth. Non-spike TCR breadth did not differ much between vaccine and placebo recipients.

Germline assignment: CDR1 SGHTA and CDR2 FQGNSA. The trim removed 2 bases at V and 5 bases at J, leaving 3 bases unmatched. CDR3 length equals 14 residues. Repertoires were generated with immunoSEQ multiplex PCR, while TCRdb's copy carries only in-frame clones and drops some. The sample has around 300,000 clones, approximately 86% seen once. Treatment specified: around 19 received Ad26.COV2.S at low or high dose, single or two shots; a few received placebo; per-sample allocation not given. Sampling occurred on day 63 after the first vaccine or placebo injection. The chain links TRBV7-2 to TRBJ1-1; 9 bases match TRBD1. The receptor was isolated from a person aged 18-65 years who received the Ad26.COV2.S COVID-19 vaccine or a placebo. The sample consisted of peripheral blood, taken in a trial of Ad26.COV2.S vaccine versus placebo. The CDR3 is CASSLTGGWTEAFF. CDR3 nucleotides: TGTGCCAGCAGCTTAACAGGGGGCTGGACTGAAGCTTTCTTT.